This T cell receptor (beta chain) was recovered during a study of T cell repertoires in cytomegalovirus infection. As regards this clonotype: Its antigen is as yet unknown.

With V trimmed by 4 bases and J by 3 bases, 4 bases remained unmatched. Germline loops: CDR1 LGHNA, CDR2 YSLEER. The length of the CDR3 is 15 residues. TCRdb analysed the reads with MiXCR anew, one entry per CDR3 protein. The profile shows around 770,000 distinct CDR3 sequences, 25% to 35% of them singletons. The clonotype was recovered from a human donor in good health (CMV status not recorded). Some clones in this sample may be carry-over from other donors' samples. This specimen consisted of cultured CD8+ T cells from PBMCs, obtained from culture after CMV antigen stimulation. The genes are TRBV4-3 and TRBJ2-3; TRBD2 agrees at 10 bases. The CDR3 bases are TGCGCCAGCAGCCGCATAGCGGGGGGAACAGATACGCAGTATTTT. This translates into CASSRIAGGTDTQYF.